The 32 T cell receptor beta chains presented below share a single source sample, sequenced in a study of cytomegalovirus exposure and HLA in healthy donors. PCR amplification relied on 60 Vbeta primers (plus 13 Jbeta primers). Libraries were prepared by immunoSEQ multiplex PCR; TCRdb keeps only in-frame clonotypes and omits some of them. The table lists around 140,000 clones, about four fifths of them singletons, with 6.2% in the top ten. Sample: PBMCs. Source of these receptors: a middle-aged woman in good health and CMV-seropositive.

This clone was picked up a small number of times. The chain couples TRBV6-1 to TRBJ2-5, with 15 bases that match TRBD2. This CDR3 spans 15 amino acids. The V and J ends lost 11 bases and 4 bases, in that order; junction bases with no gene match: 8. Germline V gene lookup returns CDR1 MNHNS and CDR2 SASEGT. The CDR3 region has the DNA TGTGCCGGATCTGGGGGACTAGCGGGAGGAGAGACCCAGTACTTC. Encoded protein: CAGSGGLAGGETQYF.

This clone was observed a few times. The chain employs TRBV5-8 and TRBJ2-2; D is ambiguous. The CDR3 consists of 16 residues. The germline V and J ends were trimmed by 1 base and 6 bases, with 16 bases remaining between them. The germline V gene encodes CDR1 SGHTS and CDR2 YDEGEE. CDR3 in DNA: TGTGCCAGCAGCTTGAATAGGAGCCCTATGTCCGGGGAGCTGTTTTTT. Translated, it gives CASSLNRSPMSGELFF. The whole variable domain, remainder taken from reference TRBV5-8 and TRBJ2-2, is EAGVTQSPTHLIKTRGQQATLRCSPISGHTSVYWYQQALGLGLQFLLWYDEGEERNRGNFPPRFSGRQFPNYSSELNVNALELEDSALYLCASSLNRSPMSGELFFGEGSRLTVL.

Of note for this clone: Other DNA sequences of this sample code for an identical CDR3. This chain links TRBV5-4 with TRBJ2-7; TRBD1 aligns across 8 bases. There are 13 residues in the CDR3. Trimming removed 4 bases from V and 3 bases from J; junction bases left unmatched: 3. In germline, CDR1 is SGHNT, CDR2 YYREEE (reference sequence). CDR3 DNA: TGTGCCAGCAGCCTGGACAGGGTCTACGAGCAGTACTTC. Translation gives CASSLDRVYEQYF.

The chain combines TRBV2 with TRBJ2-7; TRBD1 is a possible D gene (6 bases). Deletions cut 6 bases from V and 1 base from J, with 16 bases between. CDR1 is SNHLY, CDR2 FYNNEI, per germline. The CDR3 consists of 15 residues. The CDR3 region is CASRFRDTHSYEQYF. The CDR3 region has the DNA TGTGCCAGCAGATTCCGGGACACCCATTCCTACGAGCAGTACTTC.

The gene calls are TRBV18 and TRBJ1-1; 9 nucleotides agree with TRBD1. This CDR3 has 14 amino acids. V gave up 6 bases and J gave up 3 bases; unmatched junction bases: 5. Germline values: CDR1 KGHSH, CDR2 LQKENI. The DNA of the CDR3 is TGTGCCAGCTCGTGGACAGGGGTGGACACTGAAGCTTTCTTT. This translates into CASSWTGVDTEAFF.

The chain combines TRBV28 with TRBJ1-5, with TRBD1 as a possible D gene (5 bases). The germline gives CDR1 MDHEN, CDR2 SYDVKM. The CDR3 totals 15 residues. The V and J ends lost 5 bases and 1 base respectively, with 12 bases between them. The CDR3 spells CASSPGGRSNQPQHF. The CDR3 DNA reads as TGTGCCAGCAGTCCGGGGGGAAGAAGCAATCAGCCCCAGCATTTT.

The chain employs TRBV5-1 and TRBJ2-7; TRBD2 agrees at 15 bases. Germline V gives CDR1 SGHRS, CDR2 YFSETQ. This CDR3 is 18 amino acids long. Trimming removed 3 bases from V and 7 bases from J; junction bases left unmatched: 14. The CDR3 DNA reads TGCGCCAGCAGCTCGCAACCGGGACTAGCGGGAGGCGAAAGGGAGCAGTACTTC. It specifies CASSSQPGLAGGEREQYF.

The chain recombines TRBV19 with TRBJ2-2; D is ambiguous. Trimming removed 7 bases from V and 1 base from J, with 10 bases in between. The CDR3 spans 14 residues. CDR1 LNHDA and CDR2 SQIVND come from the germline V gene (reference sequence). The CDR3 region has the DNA TGTGCCAGTACCCGCTACTTGAACACCGGGGAGCTGTTTTTT. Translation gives CASTRYLNTGELFF.

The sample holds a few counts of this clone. The CDR3 loop reads CASSQENRGYEQYF. DNA for the CDR3: TGTGCCAGCAGCCAAGAGAACAGGGGTTACGAGCAGTACTTC. The chain uses TRBV4-2 and TRBJ2-7; 7 bases are a match to TRBD1. The germline gives CDR1 LGHNA, CDR2 YNFKEQ. V trimming: 0 bases; J trimming: 4 bases; junction bases outside the gene matches: 3. This CDR3 is built from 14 residues.

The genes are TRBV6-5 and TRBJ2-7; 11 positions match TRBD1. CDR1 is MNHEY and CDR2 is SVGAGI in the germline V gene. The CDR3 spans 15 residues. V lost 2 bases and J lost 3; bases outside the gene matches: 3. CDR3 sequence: CASSYGDRGVYEQYF. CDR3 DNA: TGTGCCAGCAGTTACGGGGACAGGGGGGTCTACGAGCAGTACTTC.

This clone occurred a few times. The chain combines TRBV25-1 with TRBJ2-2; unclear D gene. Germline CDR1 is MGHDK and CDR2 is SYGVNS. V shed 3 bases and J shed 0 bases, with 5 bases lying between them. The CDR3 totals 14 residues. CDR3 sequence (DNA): TGTGCCAGCAGTGAGCTAGCGAACACCGGGGAGCTGTTTTTT. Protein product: CASSELANTGELFF.

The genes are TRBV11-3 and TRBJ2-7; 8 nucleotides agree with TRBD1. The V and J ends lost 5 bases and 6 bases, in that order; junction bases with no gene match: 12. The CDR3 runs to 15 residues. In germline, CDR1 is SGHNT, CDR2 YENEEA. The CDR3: CASSGPWTGMGEQYF. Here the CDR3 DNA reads TGTGCCAGCAGCGGGCCATGGACAGGGATGGGCGAGCAGTACTTC.

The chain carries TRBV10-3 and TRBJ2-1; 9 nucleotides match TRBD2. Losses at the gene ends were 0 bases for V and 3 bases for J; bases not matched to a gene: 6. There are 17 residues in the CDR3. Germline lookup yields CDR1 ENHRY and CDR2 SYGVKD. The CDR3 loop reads CAISESLGLASYNEQFF. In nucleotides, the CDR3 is TGTGCCATCAGTGAGTCCCTTGGACTAGCGAGCTACAATGAGCAGTTCTTC.

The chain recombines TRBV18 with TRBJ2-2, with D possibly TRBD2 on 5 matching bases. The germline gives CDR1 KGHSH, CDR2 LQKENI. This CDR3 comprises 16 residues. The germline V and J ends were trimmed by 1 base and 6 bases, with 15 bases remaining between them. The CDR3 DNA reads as TGTGCCAGCTCACCACGGAGCTCGGGATTCGCCGGGGAGCTGTTTTTT. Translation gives CASSPRSSGFAGELFF.

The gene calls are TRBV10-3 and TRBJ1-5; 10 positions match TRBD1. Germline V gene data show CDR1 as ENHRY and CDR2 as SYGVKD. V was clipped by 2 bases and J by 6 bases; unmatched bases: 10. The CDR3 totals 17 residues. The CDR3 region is CAISELPTGGIGQPQHF. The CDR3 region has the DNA TGTGCCATCAGTGAGCTACCGACAGGGGGCATCGGTCAGCCCCAGCATTTT.

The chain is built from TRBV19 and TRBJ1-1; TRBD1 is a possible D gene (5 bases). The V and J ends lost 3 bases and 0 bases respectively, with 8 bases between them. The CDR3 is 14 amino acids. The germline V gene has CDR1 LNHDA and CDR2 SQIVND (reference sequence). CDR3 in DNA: TGTGCCAGTAGTATTGGGGGGATGAACACTGAAGCTTTCTTT. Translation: CASSIGGMNTEAFF.

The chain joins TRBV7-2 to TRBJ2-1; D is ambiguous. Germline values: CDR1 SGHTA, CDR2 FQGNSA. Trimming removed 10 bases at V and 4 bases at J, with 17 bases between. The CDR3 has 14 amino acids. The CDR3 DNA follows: TGTGCCACCTTAGTAAGAGGAGCTTACAATGAGCAGTTCTTC. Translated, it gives CATLVRGAYNEQFF.

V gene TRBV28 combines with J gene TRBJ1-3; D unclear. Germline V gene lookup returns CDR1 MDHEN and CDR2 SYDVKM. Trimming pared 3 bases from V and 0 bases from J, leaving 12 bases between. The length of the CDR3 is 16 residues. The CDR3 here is CASSLGSPLSGNTIYF. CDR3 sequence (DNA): TGTGCCAGCAGTTTGGGCAGCCCTCTCTCTGGAAACACCATATATTTT.

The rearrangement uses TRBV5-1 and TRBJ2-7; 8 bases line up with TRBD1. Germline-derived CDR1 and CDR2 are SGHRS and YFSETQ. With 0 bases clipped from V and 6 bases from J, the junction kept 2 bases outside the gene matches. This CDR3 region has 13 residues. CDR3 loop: CASSLGQGREQYF. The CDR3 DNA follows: TGCGCCAGCAGCTTGGGACAGGGGCGCGAGCAGTACTTC.

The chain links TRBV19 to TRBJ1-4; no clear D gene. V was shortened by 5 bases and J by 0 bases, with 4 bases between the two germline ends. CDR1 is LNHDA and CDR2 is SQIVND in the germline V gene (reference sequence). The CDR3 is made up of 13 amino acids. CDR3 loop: CASSRATNEKLFF. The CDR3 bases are TGTGCCAGTAGTCGCGCAACTAATGAAAAACTGTTTTTT.

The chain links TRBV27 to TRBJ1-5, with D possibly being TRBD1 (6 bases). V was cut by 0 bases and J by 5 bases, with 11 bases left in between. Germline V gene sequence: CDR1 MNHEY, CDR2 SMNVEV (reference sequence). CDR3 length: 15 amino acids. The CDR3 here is CASSLSARGYQPQHF. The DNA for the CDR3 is TGTGCCAGCAGTTTATCGGCCAGGGGATATCAGCCCCAGCATTTT.

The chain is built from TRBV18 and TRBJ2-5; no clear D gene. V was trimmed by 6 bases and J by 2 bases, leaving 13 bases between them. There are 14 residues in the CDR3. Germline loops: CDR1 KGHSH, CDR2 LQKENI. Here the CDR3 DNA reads TGTGCCAGCTCCCCCGGGTCCCTTCAAGAGACCCAGTACTTC. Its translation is CASSPGSLQETQYF. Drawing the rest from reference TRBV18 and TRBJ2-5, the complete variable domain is NAGVMQNPRHLVRRRGQEARLRCSPMKGHSHVYWYRQLPEEGLKFMVYLQKENIIDESGMPKERFSAEFPKEGPSILRIQQVVRGDSAAYFCASSPGSLQETQYFGPGTRLLVL.

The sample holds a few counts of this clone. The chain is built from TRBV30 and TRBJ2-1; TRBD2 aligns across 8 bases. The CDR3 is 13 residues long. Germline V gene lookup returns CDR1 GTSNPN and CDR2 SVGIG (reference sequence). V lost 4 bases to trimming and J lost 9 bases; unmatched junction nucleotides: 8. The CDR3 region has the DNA TGTGCCTGGAAAATAGCGGGATCGGGTGAGCAGTTCTTC. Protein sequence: CAWKIAGSGEQFF.

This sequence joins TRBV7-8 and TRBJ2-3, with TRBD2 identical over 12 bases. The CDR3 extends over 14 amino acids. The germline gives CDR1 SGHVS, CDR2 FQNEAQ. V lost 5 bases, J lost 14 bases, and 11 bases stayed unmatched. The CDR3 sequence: CASSPTPTSGRRYF. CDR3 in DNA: TGTGCCAGCAGCCCAACCCCAACTAGCGGGAGGAGGTATTTT.

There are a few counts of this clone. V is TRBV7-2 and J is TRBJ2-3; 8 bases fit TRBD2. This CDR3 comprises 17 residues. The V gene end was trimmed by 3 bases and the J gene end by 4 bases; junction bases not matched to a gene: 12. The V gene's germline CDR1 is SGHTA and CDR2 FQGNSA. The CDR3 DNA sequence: TGTGCCAGCAGCTTTTTATCATCTGGCGGGAGGTCAGATACGCAGTATTTT. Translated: CASSFLSSGGRSDTQYF. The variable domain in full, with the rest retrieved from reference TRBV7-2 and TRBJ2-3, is GAGVSQSPSNKVTEKGKDVELRCDPISGHTALYWYRQSLGQGLEFLIYFQGNSAPDKSGLPSDRFSAERTGGSVSTLTIQRTQQEDSAVYLCASSFLSSGGRSDTQYFGPGTRLTVL.

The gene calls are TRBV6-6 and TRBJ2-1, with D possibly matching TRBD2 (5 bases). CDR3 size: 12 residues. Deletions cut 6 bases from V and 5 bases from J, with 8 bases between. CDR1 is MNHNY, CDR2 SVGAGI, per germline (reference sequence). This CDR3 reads CASSPGNNEQFF. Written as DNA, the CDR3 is TGTGCCAGCAGCCCCGGGAACAATGAGCAGTTCTTC.

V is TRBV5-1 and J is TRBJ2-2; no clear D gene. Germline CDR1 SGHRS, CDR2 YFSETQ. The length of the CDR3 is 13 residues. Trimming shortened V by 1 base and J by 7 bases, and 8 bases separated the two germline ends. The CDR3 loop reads CASSLYQIGELFF. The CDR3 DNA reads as TGCGCCAGCAGCTTGTATCAGATCGGGGAGCTGTTTTTT.

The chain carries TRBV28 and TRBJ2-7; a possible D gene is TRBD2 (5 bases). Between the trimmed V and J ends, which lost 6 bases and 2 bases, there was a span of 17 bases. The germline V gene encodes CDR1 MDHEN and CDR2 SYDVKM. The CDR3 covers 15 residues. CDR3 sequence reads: CASRLLGSGPYEQYF. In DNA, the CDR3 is TGTGCCAGCAGGCTTCTAGGAAGCGGCCCCTACGAGCAGTACTTC.

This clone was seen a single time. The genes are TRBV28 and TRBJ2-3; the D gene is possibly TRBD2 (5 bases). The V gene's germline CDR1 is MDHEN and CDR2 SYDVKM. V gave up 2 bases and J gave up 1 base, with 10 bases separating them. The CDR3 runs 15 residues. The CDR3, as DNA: TGTGCCAGCAGTTTACCCGGGGTTGGCACAGATACGCAGTATTTT. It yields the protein CASSLPGVGTDTQYF.

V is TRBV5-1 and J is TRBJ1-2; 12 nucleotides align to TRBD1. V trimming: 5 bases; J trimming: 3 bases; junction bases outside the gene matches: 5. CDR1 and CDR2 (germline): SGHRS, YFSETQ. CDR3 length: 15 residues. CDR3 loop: CASSGTGGADYGYTF. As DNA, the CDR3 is TGCGCCAGCAGTGGGACAGGGGGCGCGGACTATGGCTACACCTTC. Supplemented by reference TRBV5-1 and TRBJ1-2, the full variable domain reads KAGVTQTPRYLIKTRGQQVTLSCSPISGHRSVSWYQQTPGQGLQFLFEYFSETQRNKGNFPGRFSGRQFSNSRSEMNVSTLELGDSALYLCASSGTGGADYGYTFGSGTRLTVV.

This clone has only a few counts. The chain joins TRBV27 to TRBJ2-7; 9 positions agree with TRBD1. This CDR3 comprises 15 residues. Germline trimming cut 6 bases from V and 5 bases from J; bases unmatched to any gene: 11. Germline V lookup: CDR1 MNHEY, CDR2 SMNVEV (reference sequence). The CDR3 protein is CASSLIQGAGHEQYF. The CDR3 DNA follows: TGTGCCAGCAGCCTGATACAGGGGGCTGGCCACGAGCAGTACTTC.

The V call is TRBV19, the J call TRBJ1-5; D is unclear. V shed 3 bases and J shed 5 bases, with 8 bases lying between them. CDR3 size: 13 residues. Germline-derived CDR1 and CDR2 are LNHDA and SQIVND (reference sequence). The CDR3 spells CASSIPGDQPQHF. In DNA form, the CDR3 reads TGTGCCAGTAGTATTCCCGGGGATCAGCCCCAGCATTTT.